The rows below give T cell receptor beta chains drawn from one sample of a study of immune reconstitution after stem cell transplant in scleroderma. TCRdb re-called the RT-PCR reads through MiXCR, storing one row per CDR3 protein. The sample lists just under 5,000 distinct CDR3 sequences; less than 8.5% were seen once. Sample acquisition took place before or after autologous hematopoietic stem cell transplantation (not recorded which). The receptor set was obtained from a male donor with systemic sclerosis. Each CDR3 is given with its conserved first and last residue. The D gene is left open where the match is weak. Only some rows state a clone size, as once, few, many or a class for expanded clones.

clone_size j_call v_call d_call cdr3_nt cdr3_aa
large TRBJ1-6 TRBV30 . TGTGCCTGGCCCCGTGAGCAGGTTAATAATTCACCCCTCCACTTT CAWPREQVNNSPLHF
. TRBJ2-7 TRBV30 TRBD2 TGTGCCTGGAGTGGGCTAGCGGGAGCCCCCCCGGACTTC CAWSGLAGAPPDF
. TRBJ1-2 TRBV20-1 . TGCAGTGCTAGCGAATCCGGGGGCGCGAGTTATGGCTACACCTTC CSASESGGASYGYTF
medium-sized TRBJ2-3 TRBV29-1 . TGCAGCGTTGAATCCGAGTTTGGAGGTGGAGATACGCAGTATTTT CSVESEFGGGDTQYF
. TRBJ2-7 TRBV5-4 TRBD1 TGTGCCAGCAGCAGGGACAGATCCTACGAGCAGTACTTC CASSRDRSYEQYF
. TRBJ2-7 TRBV27 . TGTGCCAGCAGTTTAGGGTCTAGCGAACCCTACGAGCAGTACTTC CASSLGSSEPYEQYF
few TRBJ2-3 TRBV10-3 TRBD2 TGTGCCATCAGTGAGTCGGCGGGGGATACAGATACGCAGTATTTT CAISESAGDTDTQYF
medium-sized TRBJ2-1 TRBV18 TRBD2 TGTGCCAGCTCACCACGGGAGGGCTTAGTCAATGAGCAGTTCTTC CASSPREGLVNEQFF
few TRBJ2-1 TRBV6-1 . TGTGCCAGCTCCATGGGGGGAGGCCTTAGGAGTGAGCAGTTCTTC CASSMGGGLRSEQFF
medium-sized TRBJ2-7 TRBV20-1 TRBD2 TGCAGTGCGAATGGACTAGCGTCCTCCTACGAGCAGTACTTC CSANGLASSYEQYF
. TRBJ1-1 TRBV20-1 . TGCAGTGCTAGAGCTTATCGTGGACAGTCTAACGCTGAAGCTTTCTTT CSARAYRGQSNAEAFF
. TRBJ2-2 TRBV7-2 . TGTGCCAGCCCGGGAGCGAACACCGGGGAGCTGTTTTTT CASPGANTGELFF
few TRBJ2-7 TRBV7-9 . TGTGCCAGCAGCTTAGGATCGAGCTCCTACGAGCAGTACTTC CASSLGSSSYEQYF
few TRBJ1-1 TRBV3-1 . TGTGCCAGCAGTCCCTTCGGGGGGACTGAAGCTTTCTTT CASSPFGGTEAFF
few TRBJ2-5 TRBV5-1 . TGCGCCAGCAGGGGTGGGGAGGAGACCCAGTACTTC CASRGGEETQYF
. TRBJ1-4 TRBV28 . TGTGCCGGCAGTTTTTGGGGGGGAGAAAAACTGTTTTTT CAGSFWGGEKLFF
few TRBJ2-1 TRBV20-1 TRBD1 TGCAGTGCTAGACAGCCCGGGACAGGGGCTTGGAATGAGCAGTTCTTC CSARQPGTGAWNEQFF
medium-sized TRBJ2-7 TRBV19 . TGTGCCAGTAGTATCGGTCCAGCCTCCTACGAGCAGTACTTC CASSIGPASYEQYF
medium-sized TRBJ1-4 TRBV5-1 TRBD1 TGCGCCAGCAGCTTTGGCCAGGGGGGAGAAAAACTGTTTTTT CASSFGQGGEKLFF
few TRBJ1-4 TRBV29-1 . TGCAGCGTTGCCTGGTGGGGTCGAGTAACAACTAATGAAAAACTGTTTTTT CSVAWWGRVTTNEKLFF
. TRBJ1-1 TRBV3-1 . TGTGCCAGCAGCCAAGTAAGAGGGGGTGAAGCTTTCTTT CASSQVRGGEAFF
few TRBJ2-2 TRBV11-2 . TGTGCCAGCAGCCCGACGGCGGGGACCACCGGGGAGCTGTTTTTT CASSPTAGTTGELFF
few TRBJ2-5 TRBV11-2 . TGTGCCAGCAGCTTAGATACTCGAGAGACCCAGTACTTC CASSLDTRETQYF
. TRBJ2-5 TRBV20-1 TRBD2 TGCAGTGCGGGAGAGGGTAGCGGGACACAAGAGACCCAGTACTTC CSAGEGSGTQETQYF
medium-sized TRBJ1-1 TRBV12-3/TRBV12-4 . TGTGCCAGCCGCGTGGGCCTTGGGGACACTGAAGCTTTCTTT CASRVGLGDTEAFF
. TRBJ1-1 TRBV19 TRBD1 TGTGCCAGTAGTATCGAGTGGGCCGGACAGGGGTCTGAAGCTTTCTTT CASSIEWAGQGSEAFF
. TRBJ2-7 TRBV10-3 TRBD1 TGTGCCCACGGGAAGGACAGGGGACTCCAGCAGTACTTC CAHGKDRGLQQYF
large TRBJ1-2 TRBV29-1 . TGCAGCGTACGGGAAAACGACTATGGCTACACCTTC CSVRENDYGYTF
medium-sized TRBJ2-7 TRBV4-1 TRBD1 TGCGCCAGCAGCCACCCGGGACAGGTTTCAGCCTACGAGCAGTACTTC CASSHPGQVSAYEQYF
medium-sized TRBJ1-1 TRBV20-1 . TGCAGTGCTAGAGATTTCCAGGGGTTGAACACTGAAGCTTTCTTT CSARDFQGLNTEAFF
. TRBJ2-3 TRBV5-6 . TGTGCCAGCAGCTTGGTTCCCGGTAGCACAGATACGCAGTATTTT CASSLVPGSTDTQYF
. TRBJ1-5 TRBV5-1 . TGCGCCAGCAGCTACGACCCTGGCAATCAGCCCCAGCATTTT CASSYDPGNQPQHF
medium-sized TRBJ2-7 TRBV2 . TGTGCCATTGAAGACGGGAGCTCCTACGAGCAGTACTTC CAIEDGSSYEQYF
. TRBJ1-5 TRBV7-2 TRBD1 TGTGCCAGCAGCGGAGGGCGACAGGGGTGGGGCAATCAGCCCCAGCATTTT CASSGGRQGWGNQPQHF
medium-sized TRBJ2-2 TRBV6-2/TRBV6-3 . TGTGCCAGCAGTTTGTTGGGGGAGACCGGGGAGCTGTTTTTT CASSLLGETGELFF
few TRBJ2-5 TRBV5-1 TRBD1 TGCGCCAGCAGCTTCACCGGGACAGACTTGCAAGAGACCCAGTACTTC CASSFTGTDLQETQYF
medium-sized TRBJ2-7 TRBV29-1 . TGCAGCGTTGTGTCGGACGGGGCCTACGAGCAGTACTTC CSVVSDGAYEQYF
large TRBJ1-2 TRBV7-2 . TGTGCCAGCAGCTCCGGTTGGTCCTTTGGCTACACCTTC CASSSGWSFGYTF
. TRBJ2-1 TRBV20-1 . TGCAGTGCTAGAGGGGACGGGTCGGCTCGGGTAAATGAGCAGTTCTTC CSARGDGSARVNEQFF
. TRBJ1-2 TRBV6-2/TRBV6-3 . TGTGCCAGCAGTTACGAAGGGAACTATGGCTACACCTTC CASSYEGNYGYTF
. TRBJ2-2 TRBV10-2 . TGCGCCAGCAGTGGTAACACCGGGGAGCTGTTTTTT CASSGNTGELFF
. TRBJ2-3 TRBV29-1 . TGCAGCGTTTACCCCGCACCGGATACGCAGTATTTT CSVYPAPDTQYF
large TRBJ1-5 TRBV7-9 . TGTGCCAGCAGCTCCCATCGTGGTCCCTCCGAGCCCCAGCATTTT CASSSHRGPSEPQHF
medium-sized TRBJ2-1 TRBV9 TRBD1 TGTGCCAGCAGCGTATGGACAGGTTACAATGAGCAGTTCTTC CASSVWTGYNEQFF
few TRBJ1-5 TRBV28 TRBD1 TGTGCCAGCAGTCCAGGGACAGGGTACAATCAGCCCCAGCATTTT CASSPGTGYNQPQHF
. TRBJ2-3 TRBV20-1 TRBD2 TGCAGTGCTAGACCTAGCGGAAGACTCTTATATACGCAGTATTTT CSARPSGRLLYTQYF
. TRBJ1-5 TRBV12-3/TRBV12-4 . TGTGCCAGCAGTTTTCCAGCTAGCAATCAGCCCCAGCATTTT CASSFPASNQPQHF
medium-sized TRBJ1-1 TRBV7-2 . TGTGCCTCAGGAGGGCCCACGAAGGACACTGAAGCTTTCTTT CASGGPTKDTEAFF